The following is a T cell receptor beta chain sequence with its context. Its antigen remains unidentified. This sample is drawn from a study of T cell responses to AZD1222 COVID-19 vaccine. Study findings and constraints: Repertoire sampling happened only post peak T cell response.

Assay used: immunoSEQ multiplex PCR; TCRdb lists only in-frame clones, some missing. The sample holds about 60,000 clones, about 80% seen once. Second-dose groups at about 4 or about 12 weeks were pooled. V shed 0 bases and J shed 2 bases, with 11 bases lying between them. The CDR3 covers 15 residues. CDR1 SGHRS and CDR2 YFSETQ come from the germline V gene. Sequencing was performed on peripheral blood, taken 28 days after the second AZD1222 dose. The receptor comes from an adult who received the AZD1222 COVID-19 vaccine. The chain has TRBV5-1 and TRBJ2-5; D call uncertain. The CDR3 DNA is TGCGCCAGCAGCTTGGCCCCGGGTGGTCAAGAGACCCAGTACTTC. It encodes CASSLAPGGQETQYF. Supplemented by reference TRBV5-1 and TRBJ2-5, the full variable domain reads KAGVTQTPRYLIKTRGQQVTLSCSPISGHRSVSWYQQTPGQGLQFLFEYFSETQRNKGNFPGRFSGRQFSNSRSEMNVSTLELGDSALYLCASSLAPGGQETQYFGPGTRLLVL.